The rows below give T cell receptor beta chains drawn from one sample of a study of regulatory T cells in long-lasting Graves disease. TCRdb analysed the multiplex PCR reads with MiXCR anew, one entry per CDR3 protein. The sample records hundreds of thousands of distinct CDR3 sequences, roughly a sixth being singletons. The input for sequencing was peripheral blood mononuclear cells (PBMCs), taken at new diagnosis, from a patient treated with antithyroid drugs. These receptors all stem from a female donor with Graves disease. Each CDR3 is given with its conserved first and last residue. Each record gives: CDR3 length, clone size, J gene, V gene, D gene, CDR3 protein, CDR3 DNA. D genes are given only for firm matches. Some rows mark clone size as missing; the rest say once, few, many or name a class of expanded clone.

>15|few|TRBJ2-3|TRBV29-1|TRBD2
CSVGSLAGVVDTQYF
TGCAGCGTTGGGTCTCTAGCGGGAGTGGTGGATACGCAGTATTTT
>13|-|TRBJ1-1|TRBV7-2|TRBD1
CACSRQGNTEAFF
TGTGCCTGCAGCCGACAGGGGAACACTGAAGCTTTCTTT
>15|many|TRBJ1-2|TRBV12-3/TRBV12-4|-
CASSQGAGSSNGYTF
TGTGCCAGCAGCCAAGGGGCAGGGTCTTCAAACGGCTACACCTTC
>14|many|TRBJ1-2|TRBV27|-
CASSLLGGAGGYTF
TGTGCCAGCAGTTTATTAGGTGGGGCGGGAGGCTACACCTTC
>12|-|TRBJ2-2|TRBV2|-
CASSGDTGELFF
TGTGCCAGCAGTGGGGACACCGGGGAGCTGTTTTTT
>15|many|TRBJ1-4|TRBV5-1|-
CASRKSGGAEEKLFF
TGCGCCAGCAGAAAGTCGGGGGGCGCCGAGGAAAAACTGTTTTTT
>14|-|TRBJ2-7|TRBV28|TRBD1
CASSFIQGAVEQYF
TGTGCCAGCAGTTTTATACAGGGGGCCGTCGAGCAGTACTTC
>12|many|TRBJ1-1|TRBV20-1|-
CSAPPGNTEAFF
TGCAGTGCCCCACCGGGGAACACTGAAGCTTTCTTT
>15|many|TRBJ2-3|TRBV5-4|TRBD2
CASSLEVASGDTQYF
TGTGCCAGCAGCTTGGAGGTGGCTAGCGGGGATACGCAGTATTTT
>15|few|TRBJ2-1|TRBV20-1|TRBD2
CSAREGLAGGNEQFF
TGCAGTGCTAGAGAGGGACTAGCGGGGGGAAATGAGCAGTTCTTC
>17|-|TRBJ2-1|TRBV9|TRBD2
CASSTGLAGGPNNEQFF
TGTGCCAGCAGCACGGGACTAGCGGGGGGACCAAACAATGAGCAGTTCTTC
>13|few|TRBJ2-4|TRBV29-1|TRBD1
CSASTGGKNIQYF
TGCAGCGCATCGACAGGGGGAAAAAACATTCAGTACTTC
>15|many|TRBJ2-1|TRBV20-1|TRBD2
CSARSSGRPYNEQFF
TGCAGTGCTAGATCTAGCGGGAGACCCTACAATGAGCAGTTCTTC
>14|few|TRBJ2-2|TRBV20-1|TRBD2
CSARGGGRTGELFF
TGCAGTGCACGGGGGGGGGGGCGGACCGGGGAGCTGTTTTTT
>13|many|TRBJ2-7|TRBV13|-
CASSPPAVSEQYF
TGTGCCAGCAGCCCCCCCGCGGTTTCGGAGCAGTACTTC
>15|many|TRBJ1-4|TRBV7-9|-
CASSTMGRVGEKLFF
TGTGCCAGCAGCACAATGGGCAGGGTTGGAGAAAAACTGTTTTTT
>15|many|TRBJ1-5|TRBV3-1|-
CASSQDNRPHQPQHF
TGTGCCAGCAGCCAAGATAACCGCCCCCATCAGCCCCAGCATTTT
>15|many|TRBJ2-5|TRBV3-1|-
CASSRQPGPQETQYF
TGTGCCAGCAGCCGACAACCGGGACCACAAGAGACCCAGTACTTC
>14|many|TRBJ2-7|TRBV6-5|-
CASSYRPLHGEQYF
TGTGCCAGCAGTTACCGGCCCTTACATGGGGAGCAGTACTTC
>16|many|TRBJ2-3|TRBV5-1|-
CASSSSQGGGTDTQYF
TGCGCCAGCAGCTCCTCCCAGGGGGGAGGTACAGATACGCAGTATTTT
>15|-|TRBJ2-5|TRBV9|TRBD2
CASNLAGGLQETQYF
TGTGCCAGCAATCTAGCGGGAGGCCTCCAAGAGACCCAGTACTTC
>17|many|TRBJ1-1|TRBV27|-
CASSFLRQAGGFTEAFF
TGTGCCAGCAGTTTCCTTCGACAGGCTGGAGGATTCACTGAAGCTTTCTTT
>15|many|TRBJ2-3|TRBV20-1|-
CSAPVVGSATDTQYF
TGCAGTGCTCCAGTGGTGGGCAGCGCCACAGATACGCAGTATTTT
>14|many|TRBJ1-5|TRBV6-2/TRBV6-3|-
CASSYSVSGQPQHF
TGTGCCAGCAGTTACTCTGTAAGTGGGCAGCCCCAGCATTTT
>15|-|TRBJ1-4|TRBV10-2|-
CASSEAGTKNEKLFF
TGCGCCAGCAGTGAGGCTGGGACTAAGAATGAAAAACTGTTTTTT
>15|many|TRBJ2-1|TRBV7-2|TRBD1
CASSLGTGYFDEQFF
TGTGCCAGCAGCTTAGGGACAGGGTATTTTGATGAGCAGTTCTTC
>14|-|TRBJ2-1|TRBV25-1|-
CASSERLAYNEQFF
TGTGCCAGCAGTGAACGATTGGCATACAATGAGCAGTTCTTC
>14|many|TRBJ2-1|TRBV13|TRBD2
CASSLERGGTEQFF
TGTGCCAGCAGCTTAGAGCGGGGGGGCACTGAGCAGTTCTTC
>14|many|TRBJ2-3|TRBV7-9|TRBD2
CASSLKSGMGTQYF
TGTGCCAGCAGCTTAAAGAGCGGGATGGGTACGCAGTATTTT
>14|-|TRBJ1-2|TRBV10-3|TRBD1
CAISERTGEDGYTF
TGTGCCATCAGTGAGAGGACAGGGGAGGATGGCTACACCTTC
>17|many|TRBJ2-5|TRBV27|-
CASSLGGVDNLQETQYF
TGTGCCAGCAGTTTGGGTGGGGTGGACAATTTACAAGAGACCCAGTACTTC
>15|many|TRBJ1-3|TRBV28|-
CASSSLRISGNTIYF
TGTGCCAGCAGTTCACTCAGGATCTCTGGAAACACCATATATTTT
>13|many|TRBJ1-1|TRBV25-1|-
CASIQTSPPRAFF
TGTGCCAGCATTCAGACGTCACCCCCAAGAGCTTTCTTT
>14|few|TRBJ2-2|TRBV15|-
CATSSRGDTGELFF
TGTGCCACCAGCAGTAGGGGGGACACCGGGGAGCTGTTTTTT
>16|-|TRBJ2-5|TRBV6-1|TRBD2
CASSTLAGGIQETQYF
TGTGCCAGCAGTACACTAGCGGGGGGCATCCAAGAGACCCAGTACTTC
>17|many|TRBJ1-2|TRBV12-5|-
CASGLGGVQKGVYGYTF
TGTGCTAGTGGTTTGGGCGGGGTTCAAAAGGGGGTCTATGGCTACACCTTC
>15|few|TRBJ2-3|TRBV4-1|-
CASSPTVKYTDTQYF
TGCGCCAGCAGCCCCACTGTGAAGTACACAGATACGCAGTATTTT
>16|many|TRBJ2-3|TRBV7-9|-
CAGGKNRDEETDTQYF
TGTGCCGGGGGGAAGAACCGGGACGAAGAGACAGATACGCAGTATTTT
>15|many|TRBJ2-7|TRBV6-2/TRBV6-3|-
CASSYSVSGYLEQYF
TGTGCCAGCAGTTACTCGGTTTCGGGGTATCTCGAGCAGTACTTC
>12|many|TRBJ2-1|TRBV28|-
CASSLEGDEQFF
TGTGCCAGCAGTTTGGAGGGGGATGAGCAGTTCTTC